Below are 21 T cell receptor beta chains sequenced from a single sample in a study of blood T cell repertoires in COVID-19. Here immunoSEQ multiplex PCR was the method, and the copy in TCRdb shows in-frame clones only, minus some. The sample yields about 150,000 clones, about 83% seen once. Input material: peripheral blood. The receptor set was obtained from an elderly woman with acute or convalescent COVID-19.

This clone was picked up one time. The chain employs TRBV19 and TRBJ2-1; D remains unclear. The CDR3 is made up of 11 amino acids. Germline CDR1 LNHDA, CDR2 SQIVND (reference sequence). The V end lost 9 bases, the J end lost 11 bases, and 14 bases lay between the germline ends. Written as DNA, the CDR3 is TGTGCCAGCCGGTGGTCGGGTAAGCAGTTCTTC. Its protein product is CASRWSGKQFF.

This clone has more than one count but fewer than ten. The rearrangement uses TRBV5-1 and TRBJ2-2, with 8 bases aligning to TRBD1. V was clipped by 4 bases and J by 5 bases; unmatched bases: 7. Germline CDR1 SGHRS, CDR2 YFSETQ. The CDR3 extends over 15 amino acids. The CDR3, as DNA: TGCGCCAGCAGCCCCGGACAGGGCGGGACCGGGGAGCTGTTTTTT. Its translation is CASSPGQGGTGELFF.

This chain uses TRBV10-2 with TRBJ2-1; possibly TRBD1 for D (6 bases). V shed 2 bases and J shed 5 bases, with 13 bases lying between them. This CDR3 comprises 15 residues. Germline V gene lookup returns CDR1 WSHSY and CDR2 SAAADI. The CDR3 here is CASSEPSAGDNEQFF. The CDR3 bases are TGCGCCAGCAGTGAGCCCTCGGCAGGGGACAATGAGCAGTTCTTC.

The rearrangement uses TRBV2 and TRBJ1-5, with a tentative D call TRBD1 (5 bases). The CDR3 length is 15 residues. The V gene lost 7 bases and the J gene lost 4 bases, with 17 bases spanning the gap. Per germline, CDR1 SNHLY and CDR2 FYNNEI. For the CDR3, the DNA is TGTGCCAGCATCGGGGGGTCTAACAGAAATCAGCCCCAGCATTTT. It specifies CASIGGSNRNQPQHF.

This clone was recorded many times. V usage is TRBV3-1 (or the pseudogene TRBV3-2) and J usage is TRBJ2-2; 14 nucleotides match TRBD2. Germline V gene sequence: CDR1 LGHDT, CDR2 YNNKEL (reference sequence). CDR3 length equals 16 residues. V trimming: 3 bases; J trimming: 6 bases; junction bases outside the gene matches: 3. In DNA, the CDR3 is TGTGCCAGCAGCCAGGGACTAGCGGGGGTTGCCGGGGAGCTGTTTTTT. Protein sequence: CASSQGLAGVAGELFF.

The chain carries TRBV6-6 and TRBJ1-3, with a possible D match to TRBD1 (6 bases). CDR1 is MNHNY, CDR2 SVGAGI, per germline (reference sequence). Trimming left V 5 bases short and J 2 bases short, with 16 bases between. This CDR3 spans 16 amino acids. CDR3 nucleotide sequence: TGTGCCAGCAGTACTCAAACAGGGAGCCCTGGAAACACCATATATTTT. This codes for CASSTQTGSPGNTIYF.

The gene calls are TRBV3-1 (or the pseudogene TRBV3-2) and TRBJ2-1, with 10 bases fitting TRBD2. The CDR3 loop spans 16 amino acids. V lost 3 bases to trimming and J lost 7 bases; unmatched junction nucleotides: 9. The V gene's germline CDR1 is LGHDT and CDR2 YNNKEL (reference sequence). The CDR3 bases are TGTGCCAGCAGCCACACCAGCGGGGGGGCGGGGAATGAGCAGTTCTTC. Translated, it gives CASSHTSGGAGNEQFF.

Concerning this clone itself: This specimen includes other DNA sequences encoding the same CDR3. The DNA of the CDR3 is TGTGCCAGCAGCCCCGGACAGACCTACGAGCAGTACTTC. Residues: CASSPGQTYEQYF. The chain joins TRBV28 to TRBJ2-7; D perhaps matches TRBD1 (6 bases). This CDR3 contains 13 residues. V dropped 6 bases and J dropped 2 bases, with 11 bases sitting between them. The germline gives CDR1 MDHEN, CDR2 SYDVKM.

CDR3 in amino acids: CASSWDRSYNEQFF. The CDR3 bases are TGTGCCAGCAGTTGGGACAGAAGCTACAATGAGCAGTTCTTC. The V gene is TRBV27, the J gene TRBJ2-1; TRBD1 matches 7 bases. The CDR3 contains 14 residues. Germline trimming cut 4 bases from V and 3 bases from J; bases unmatched to any gene: 3. Germline V lookup: CDR1 MNHEY, CDR2 SMNVEV (reference sequence).

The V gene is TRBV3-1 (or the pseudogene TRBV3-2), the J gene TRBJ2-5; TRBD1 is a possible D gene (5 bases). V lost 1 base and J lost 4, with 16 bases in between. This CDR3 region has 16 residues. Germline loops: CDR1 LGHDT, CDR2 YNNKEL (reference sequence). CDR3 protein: CASSQGVRAAGETQYF. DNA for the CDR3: TGTGCCAGCAGCCAAGGTGTCAGGGCGGCCGGAGAGACCCAGTACTTC.

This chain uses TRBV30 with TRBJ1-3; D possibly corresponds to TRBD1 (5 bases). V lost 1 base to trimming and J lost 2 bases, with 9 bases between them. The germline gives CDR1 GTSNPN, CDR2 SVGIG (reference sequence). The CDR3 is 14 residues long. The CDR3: CAWSEGYTGNTIYF. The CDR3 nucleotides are TGTGCCTGGAGTGAGGGGTACACTGGAAACACCATATATTTT.

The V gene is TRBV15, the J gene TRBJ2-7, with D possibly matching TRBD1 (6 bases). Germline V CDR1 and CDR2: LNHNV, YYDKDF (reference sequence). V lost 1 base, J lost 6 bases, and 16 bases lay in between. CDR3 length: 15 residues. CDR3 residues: CATSRGGPTGFEQYF. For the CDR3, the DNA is TGTGCCACCAGCAGAGGGGGCCCCACAGGGTTCGAGCAGTACTTC.

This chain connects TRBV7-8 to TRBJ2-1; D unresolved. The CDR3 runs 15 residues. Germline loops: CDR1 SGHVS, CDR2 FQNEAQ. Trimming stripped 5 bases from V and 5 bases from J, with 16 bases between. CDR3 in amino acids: CASSALNYKNNEQFF. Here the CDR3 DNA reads TGTGCCAGCAGCGCTCTGAACTACAAGAACAATGAGCAGTTCTTC. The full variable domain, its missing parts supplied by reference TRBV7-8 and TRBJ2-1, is GAGVSQSPRYKVAKRGQDVALRCDPISGHVSLFWYQQALGQGPEFLTYFQNEAQLDKSGLPSDRFFAERPEGSVSTLKIQRTQQEDSAVYLCASSALNYKNNEQFFGPGTRLTVL.

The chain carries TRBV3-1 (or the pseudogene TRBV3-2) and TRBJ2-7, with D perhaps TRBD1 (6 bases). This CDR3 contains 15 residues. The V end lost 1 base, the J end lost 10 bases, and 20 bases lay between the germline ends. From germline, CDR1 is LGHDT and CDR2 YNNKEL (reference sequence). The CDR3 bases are TGTGCCAGCAGCCAAGCAGCCAGGGGCCCTTATGATCAGTACTTC. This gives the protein CASSQAARGPYDQYF.

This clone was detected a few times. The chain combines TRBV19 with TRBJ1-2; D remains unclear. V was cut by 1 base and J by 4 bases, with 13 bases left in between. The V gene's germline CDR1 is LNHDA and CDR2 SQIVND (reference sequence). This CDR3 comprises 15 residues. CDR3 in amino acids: CASSIAAVRGYGYTF. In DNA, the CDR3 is TGTGCCAGTAGTATAGCAGCTGTCCGCGGCTATGGCTACACCTTC.

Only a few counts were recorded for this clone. The CDR3 DNA follows: TGTGCCAGCAGTGAGAGCCCCCTTCGACTAGTCAATGAGCAGTTCTTC. Amino acids: CASSESPLRLVNEQFF. J is TRBJ2-1 and V is TRBV6-1; possibly TRBD2 for D (6 bases). The CDR3 consists of 16 residues. The germline V and J ends were trimmed by 3 bases and 6 bases, with 18 bases remaining between them. Germline V CDR1 and CDR2: MNHNS, SASEGT.

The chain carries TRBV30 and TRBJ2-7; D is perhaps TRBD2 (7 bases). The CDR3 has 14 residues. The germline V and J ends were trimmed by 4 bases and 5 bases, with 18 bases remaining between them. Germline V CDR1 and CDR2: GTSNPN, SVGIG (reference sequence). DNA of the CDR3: TGTGCCTGGAAGGCGGGGGCCCGCGGCCACGAGCAGTACTTC. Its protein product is CAWKAGARGHEQYF.

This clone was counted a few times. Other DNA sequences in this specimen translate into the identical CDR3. CDR3 amino acids: CAWSVRAGQPQHF. CDR3 nucleotide sequence: TGTGCCTGGAGTGTACGGGCGGGTCAGCCCCAGCATTTT. This chain links TRBV30 with TRBJ1-5; D ambiguous. The CDR3 covers 13 residues. The V and J ends lost 0 bases and 6 bases respectively, with 9 bases between them. The germline gives CDR1 GTSNPN, CDR2 SVGIG (reference sequence). Filled out from reference TRBV30 and TRBJ1-5, the complete variable domain reads SQTIHQWPATLVQPVGSPLSLECTVEGTSNPNLYWYRQAAGRGLQLLFYSVGIGQISSEVPQNLSASRPQDRQFILSSKKLLLSDSGFYLCAWSVRAGQPQHFGDGTRLSIL.

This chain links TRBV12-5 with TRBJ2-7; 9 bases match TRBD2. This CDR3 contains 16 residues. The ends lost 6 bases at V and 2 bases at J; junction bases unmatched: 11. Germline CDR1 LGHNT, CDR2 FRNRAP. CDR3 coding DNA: TGTGCTAGTGGCCGTGGGACTAGCTTAGAGACCTACGAGCAGTACTTC. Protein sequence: CASGRGTSLETYEQYF. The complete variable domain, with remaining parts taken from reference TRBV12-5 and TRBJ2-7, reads DARVTQTPRHKVTEMGQEVTMRCQPILGHNTVFWYRQTMMQGLELLAYFRNRAPLDDSGMPKDRFSAEMPDATLATLKIQPSEPRDSAVYFCASGRGTSLETYEQYFGPGTRLTVT.

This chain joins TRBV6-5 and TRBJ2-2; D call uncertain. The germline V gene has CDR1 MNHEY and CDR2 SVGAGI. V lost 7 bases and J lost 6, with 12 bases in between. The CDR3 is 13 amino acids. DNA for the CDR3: TGTGCCAGCAACCCTACCCGAGCCGGGGAGCTGTTTTTT. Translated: CASNPTRAGELFF.

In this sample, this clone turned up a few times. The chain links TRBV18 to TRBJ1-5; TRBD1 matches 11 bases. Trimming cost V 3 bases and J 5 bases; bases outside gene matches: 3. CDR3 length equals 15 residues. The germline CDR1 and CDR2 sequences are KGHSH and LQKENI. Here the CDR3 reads CASSPGGQGDQPQHF. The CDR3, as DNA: TGTGCCAGCTCACCTGGGGGACAGGGGGATCAGCCCCAGCATTTT.